The 21 T cell receptor beta chains below were found in one sample sequenced in a study of blood T cells in healthy people across ages. A second about 7 to 12 cycle PCR used barcoded and J-beta primers. MiXCR, run by TCRdb on the 5' RACE reads, gives a single entry per CDR3 protein. The top ten hold about 30% of the sample, which has 800,000 to 900,000 distinct CDR3 sequences, approximately 67% seen once. The sample comprised blood. The receptors originated from a man aged 25-45 years in good health.

V gene TRBV15 combines with J gene TRBJ2-3; D possibly corresponds to TRBD2 (7 bases). Germline V CDR1 and CDR2: LNHNV, YYDKDF (reference sequence). The CDR3 sequence is 16 residues long. V gave up 4 bases and J gave up 1 base, with 15 bases separating them. CDR3: CATSKGGSTGTDTQYF. In DNA form, the CDR3 reads TGTGCCACCAGCAAGGGGGGGAGTACGGGCACAGATACGCAGTATTTT.

The chain employs TRBV7-6 and TRBJ1-2; D may be TRBD1 (5 bases). Germline CDR1 and CDR2: SGHVS and FNYEAQ. V was trimmed by 4 bases and J by 5 bases, leaving 17 bases between them. The CDR3 covers 15 residues. CDR3 bases: TGTGCCAGCAGCTCCAGGATACAGGAGGCGTATGGCTACACCTTC. Translating gives CASSSRIQEAYGYTF.

The DNA for the CDR3 is TGCGCCAGCAGCCAAATTATTTATGCGTGGGAAAAACTGTTTTTT. Amino acids: CASSQIIYAWEKLFF. The chain combines TRBV4-3 with TRBJ1-4; D is ambiguous. V lost 2 bases and J 8 bases, leaving 15 bases between the germline ends. CDR1 is LGHNA and CDR2 is YSLEER in the germline V gene. The CDR3 runs 15 residues.

The chain couples TRBV5-1 to TRBJ1-1; a weak D match, TRBD1 (5 bases). Germline V lookup: CDR1 SGHRS, CDR2 YFSETQ. The CDR3 extends over 14 amino acids. V shed 4 bases and J shed 2 bases, with 12 bases lying between them. CDR3 DNA sequence: TGCGCCAGCAGCGTCCAGGACACCAACACTGAAGCTTTCTTT. Its protein is CASSVQDTNTEAFF.

The chain joins TRBV28 to TRBJ1-2; no clear D gene. CDR3 size: 12 residues. Germline V CDR1 and CDR2: MDHEN, SYDVKM. Trimming took off 2 bases at V and 8 bases at J, with 9 bases between the two ends. Here the CDR3 reads CASSLGIEGYTF. DNA for the CDR3: TGTGCCAGCAGTTTAGGGATAGAAGGCTACACCTTC.

This clonotype was observed a single time. The V and J genes are TRBV4-3 and TRBJ2-7; D possibly corresponds to TRBD1 (5 bases). The CDR3 is 14 amino acids. V gave up 0 bases and J gave up 5 bases, with 11 bases separating them. The germline V gene has CDR1 LGHNA and CDR2 YSLEER. The chain's CDR3 is CASSQDGEGDEQYF. The CDR3, as DNA: TGCGCCAGCAGCCAAGATGGCGAAGGGGACGAGCAGTACTTC.

This clonotype was counted a single time. V gene TRBV28 combines with J gene TRBJ2-3; 12 nucleotides agree with TRBD2. V dropped 3 bases and J dropped 4; count of bases not matched to a gene: 5. In germline, CDR1 is MDHEN, CDR2 SYDVKM. The CDR3 is made up of 16 amino acids. The chain's CDR3 is CASSLLAGGAADTQYF. CDR3 coding DNA: TGTGCCAGCAGTTTGCTAGCGGGGGGGGCCGCAGATACGCAGTATTTT.

A word on this clonotype: A junction end diverges from the germline sequence, so it may reflect a read error. The V and J genes are TRBV29-1 and TRBJ2-1; D is possibly TRBD2 (5 bases). This CDR3 is 12 amino acids long. The germline V gene encodes CDR1 SQVTM and CDR2 ANQGSEA. CDR3 DNA sequence: TGCAGCGTTGATGGCGAGGGCAATGGGCAGTTCTTC. Translating gives CSVDGEGNGQFF.

The V and J genes are TRBV12-3 or TRBV12-4 and TRBJ2-7, with D perhaps TRBD2 (7 bases). The germline V and J ends were trimmed by 7 bases and 1 base, with 14 bases remaining between them. This CDR3 spans 14 amino acids. CDR3 sequence reads: CASTFGGPSYEQYF. For the CDR3, the DNA is TGTGCCAGCACTTTCGGGGGGCCGTCCTACGAGCAGTACTTC.

V is TRBV6-2 or TRBV6-3 and J is TRBJ2-7, with 9 bases identical to TRBD1. V lost 6 bases, J lost 4 bases, and 7 bases stayed unmatched. This CDR3 has 14 residues. CDR1 is MNHEY, CDR2 SVGEGT, per germline. DNA of the CDR3: TGTGCCAGCAGCCCGAACGACAGGGGGTACGAGCAGTACTTC. Translation: CASSPNDRGYEQYF.

V and J are TRBV5-1 and TRBJ2-1, with a tentative D call TRBD2 (7 bases). Germline V gene lookup returns CDR1 SGHRS and CDR2 YFSETQ. The CDR3 contains 15 residues. With 6 bases removed from V and 6 bases from J, the gap between germline ends came to 19 bases. This CDR3 is CASKGGTPARNEQFF. The CDR3 nucleotides read TGCGCCAGCAAGGGGGGGACTCCTGCCCGCAATGAGCAGTTCTTC.

The rearrangement joins TRBV7-2 to TRBJ1-5; D may be TRBD1 (5 bases). Germline V gene sequence: CDR1 SGHTA, CDR2 FQGNSA. The ends were cut back, 5 bases at V and 1 base at J, with 12 bases in the middle. The CDR3 is made up of 15 amino acids. Here the CDR3 reads CASSAGRQSNQPQHF. The CDR3 DNA reads TGTGCCAGCAGCGCAGGGCGGCAAAGCAATCAGCCCCAGCATTTT.

The genes are TRBV30 and TRBJ2-3; no definite D call. This CDR3 has 12 residues. Germline CDR1 is GTSNPN and CDR2 is SVGIG (reference sequence). V was clipped by 3 bases and J by 0 bases, with 4 bases between them. CDR3: CAWRGSTDTQYF. In DNA form, the CDR3 reads TGTGCCTGGAGGGGGAGCACAGATACGCAGTATTTT.

The chain has TRBV28 and TRBJ2-2; the D is unclear. This CDR3 contains 14 residues. Germline lookup yields CDR1 MDHEN and CDR2 SYDVKM. With 6 bases removed from V and 7 bases from J, the gap between germline ends came to 15 bases. The CDR3 here is CASRRSRASGELFF. The DNA for the CDR3 is TGTGCCAGCAGACGGAGTAGGGCTAGCGGGGAGCTGTTTTTT.

The chain employs TRBV27 and TRBJ2-5, with D perhaps matching TRBD1 or TRBD2 (7 bases each). CDR1 MNHEY and CDR2 SMNVEV come from the germline V gene (reference sequence). The CDR3 is 14 amino acids. Trimming stripped 5 bases from V and 11 bases from J, with 21 bases between. The CDR3 region is CASSPLSQGREQYF. The CDR3, as DNA: TGTGCCAGCAGTCCGCTCTCACAGGGGAGGGAGCAGTACTTC.

This clonotype appeared a single time. The chain recombines TRBV7-6 with TRBJ2-4; perhaps TRBD1 as D (7 bases). Trimming cost V 5 bases and J 7 bases, with 18 bases left between them. The V gene's germline CDR1 is SGHVS and CDR2 FNYEAQ. This CDR3 comprises 15 residues. The DNA for the CDR3 is TGTGCCAGCAGCCTACCGACAGGGAGGAGTAACATTCAGTACTTC. Protein: CASSLPTGRSNIQYF.

The gene calls are TRBV7-8 and TRBJ2-3; D is unresolved. This CDR3 is 14 amino acids long. V was trimmed by 2 bases and J by 4 bases, leaving 10 bases between them. Germline V gene data show CDR1 as SGHVS and CDR2 as FQNEAQ. The CDR3 loop is CASSLLPGSDTQYF. The CDR3, as DNA: TGTGCCAGCAGCTTATTACCGGGCTCAGATACGCAGTATTTT.

The CDR3 DNA sequence: TGCGCCAGCAGCTTGCGAAGGGGGCTCTACGAGCAGTTCTTC. Its protein is CASSLRRGLYEQFF. This sequence joins TRBV5-1 and TRBJ2-1, with TRBD1 matching over 7 bases. Germline CDR1 is SGHRS and CDR2 is YFSETQ. Losses at the gene ends were 1 base for V and 10 bases for J; bases not matched to a gene: 8. The CDR3 sequence is 14 residues long.

This clonotype was observed once. V is TRBV27 and J is TRBJ2-5; 8 bases are shared with TRBD2. The J call is in doubt because the DNA end fits TRBJ2-7 better. CDR1 and CDR2 from the germline V gene are MNHEY and SMNVEV (reference sequence). The CDR3 has 14 amino acids. Here the CDR3 DNA reads TGTGCCAGCAACCTCAGCGGGGGTGAGCACGAGCAGTACTTC. As protein: CASNLSGGEHEQYF.

This rearrangement joins TRBV2 to TRBJ1-6, with D perhaps TRBD1 (5 bases). V dropped 7 bases and J dropped 5 bases, with 9 bases sitting between them. Germline V lookup: CDR1 SNHLY, CDR2 FYNNEI. This CDR3 has 13 residues. For the CDR3, the DNA is TGTGCCAGCATAACAGGAGATAATTCACCCCTCCACTTT. It specifies CASITGDNSPLHF.

The chain has TRBV7-9 and TRBJ2-2; D is unresolved. The germline V gene has CDR1 SEHNR and CDR2 FQNEAQ (reference sequence). The V end lost 2 bases, the J end lost 3 bases, and 13 bases lay between the germline ends. The length of the CDR3 is 16 residues. The CDR3 loop reads CASSLSARSYTGELFF. Here the CDR3 DNA reads TGTGCCAGCAGCTTAAGCGCCAGATCATACACCGGGGAGCTGTTTTTT.